The 32 T cell receptor beta chains listed next were all sequenced from one sample in a study of blood T cell repertoires in COVID-19. TCRdb's table, derived via immunoSEQ multiplex PCR, lists solely in-frame clones and lacks some. The sample lists some 130,000 clones, around four fifths occurring once. Input material: peripheral blood. These receptors came from a man in his 60s who had recovered from COVID-19.

CDR3 sequence (DNA): TGTGCCAGCACCAGGGCCCCCCAGCCCCAGCATTTT. Amino acids: CASTRAPQPQHF. The chain couples TRBV28 to TRBJ1-5, with D tentatively TRBD1 (5 bases). This CDR3 comprises 12 residues. V gave up 7 bases and J gave up 7 bases, with 11 bases separating them. Germline loops: CDR1 MDHEN, CDR2 SYDVKM.

This clone showed up just once. V and J are TRBV5-1 and TRBJ2-5; 14 bases fit TRBD2. After removal of 4 bases from V and 4 bases from J, the junction contained 6 bases not matched to a gene. CDR1 and CDR2 from the germline V gene are SGHRS and YFSETQ. The CDR3 is 16 residues long. CDR3 loop: CASSATTSGGAETQYF. In DNA form, the CDR3 reads TGCGCCAGCAGCGCGACGACTAGCGGGGGGGCAGAGACCCAGTACTTC. Full variable domain (outside the CDR3, taken from reference TRBV5-1 and TRBJ2-5): KAGVTQTPRYLIKTRGQQVTLSCSPISGHRSVSWYQQTPGQGLQFLFEYFSETQRNKGNFPGRFSGRQFSNSRSEMNVSTLELGDSALYLCASSATTSGGAETQYFGPGTRLLVL.

This clone was counted ten times or more. V usage is TRBV6-6 and J usage is TRBJ1-1; no reliable D call. The CDR3 runs to 16 residues. The V gene lost 4 bases and the J gene lost 4 bases, with 19 bases spanning the gap. Germline lookup yields CDR1 MNHNY and CDR2 SVGAGI (reference sequence). The CDR3 sequence: CASSFPVEAGGTEAFF. The CDR3, as DNA: TGTGCCAGCAGTTTCCCCGTGGAGGCGGGTGGCACTGAAGCTTTCTTT.

The sample holds a few counts of this clone. The rearrangement joins TRBV5-4 to TRBJ1-2, with D tentatively TRBD1 (5 bases). V lost 4 bases and J 7 bases, leaving 14 bases between the germline ends. The CDR3 is 13 residues long. Germline CDR1 and CDR2: SGHNT and YYREEE (reference sequence). In DNA form, the CDR3 reads TGTGCCAGCAGCGAGGACATCCGCGCTGGCTACACCTTC. Translated, it gives CASSEDIRAGYTF.

The rearrangement joins TRBV9 to TRBJ2-1; possible D gene TRBD2, 6 bases. The CDR3 runs 14 residues. Germline CDR1 SGDLS, CDR2 YYNGEE. Trimming took off 0 bases at V and 4 bases at J, with 8 bases between the two ends. The CDR3 coding sequence is TGTGCCAGCAGCGTAGTGGGGAGGTACAATGAGCAGTTCTTC. This translates into CASSVVGRYNEQFF.

This chain uses TRBV7-3 with TRBJ2-7, with 7 bases fitting TRBD1. The CDR3 spans 13 residues. The germline V gene has CDR1 SGHTA and CDR2 FQGTGA. After removal of 1 base from V and 6 bases from J, the junction contained 3 bases not matched to a gene. CDR3 in amino acids: CASSLNPGGEQYF. As DNA, the CDR3 is TGTGCCAGCAGCTTAAACCCAGGGGGCGAGCAGTACTTC.

The V gene is TRBV27, the J gene TRBJ2-7; 8 nucleotides line up with TRBD1. CDR1 is MNHEY and CDR2 is SMNVEV in the germline V gene (reference sequence). CDR3 size: 16 residues. V shed 2 bases and J 4 bases; nucleotides not matched to a gene: 10. The CDR3 is CASSLLAGGYYYEQYF. CDR3 nucleotide sequence: TGTGCCAGCAGTTTACTGGCAGGGGGCTATTATTACGAGCAGTACTTC.

The CDR3 sequence: CASSIGRGRVNTEAFF. CDR3 nucleotides: TGTGCCAGTAGTATCGGCAGGGGGCGCGTGAACACTGAAGCTTTCTTT. The chain has TRBV19 and TRBJ1-1, with TRBD1 identical over 8 bases. The CDR3 has 16 residues. The germline V gene has CDR1 LNHDA and CDR2 SQIVND (reference sequence). V was clipped by 3 bases and J by 0 bases; unmatched bases: 6.

This chain's CDR3 is CASQTGVPNNEQFF. The CDR3 coding sequence is TGTGCCAGTCAGACGGGGGTCCCAAACAATGAGCAGTTCTTC. The V gene is TRBV6-5, the J gene TRBJ2-1; possible D gene TRBD2, 6 bases. V dropped 9 bases and J dropped 5 bases, with 17 bases sitting between them. The CDR3 covers 14 residues. Germline CDR1 reads MNHEY; CDR2 reads SVGAGI.

J is TRBJ1-2 and V is TRBV3-1 (or the pseudogene TRBV3-2); 10 bases align to TRBD1. This CDR3 comprises 16 residues. Germline V CDR1 and CDR2: LGHDT, YNNKEL (reference sequence). J lost 7 bases, V lost 0 bases, and 8 bases had no gene match. This CDR3 is CASSQDWGQGPSGYTF. The CDR3 bases are TGTGCCAGCAGCCAAGACTGGGGACAGGGGCCCTCTGGCTACACCTTC.

The chain recombines TRBV5-1 with TRBJ2-5, with TRBD1 matching over 8 bases. From germline, CDR1 is SGHRS and CDR2 YFSETQ. Trimming at V came to 0 bases and at J to 5 bases, leaving 12 bases not matched to a gene. This CDR3 has 17 residues. CDR3 in DNA: TGCGCCAGCAGCTTGGCCGGAACAGGGGGACTCGGGGAGACCCAGTACTTC. Translating gives CASSLAGTGGLGETQYF.

The chain recombines TRBV19 with TRBJ1-5; 9 positions match TRBD1. V lost 6 bases to trimming and J lost 3 bases; unmatched junction nucleotides: 6. The germline V gene has CDR1 LNHDA and CDR2 SQIVND (reference sequence). CDR3 length equals 15 residues. CDR3 residues: CASSWGQGTNQPQHF. DNA of the CDR3: TGTGCCAGTAGCTGGGGACAGGGAACCAATCAGCCCCAGCATTTT.

The V gene is TRBV28, the J gene TRBJ1-2; D remains unclear. CDR1 is MDHEN, CDR2 SYDVKM, per germline. CDR3 length: 14 amino acids. V lost 2 bases, J lost 4 bases, and 11 bases lay in between. In nucleotides, the CDR3 is TGTGCCAGCAGTTTAGCAAGCGGTCTCTATGGCTACACCTTC. Translating gives CASSLASGLYGYTF.

The gene calls are TRBV7-9 and TRBJ2-1; 11 bases match TRBD2. The CDR3 totals 15 residues. The V segment lost 3 bases and the J segment 10 bases; nucleotides outside the gene matches: 8. Per germline, CDR1 SEHNR and CDR2 FQNEAQ (reference sequence). CDR3 DNA sequence: TGTGCCAGCAGCTTGGGACTAGCGGTTGAGGACGAGCAGTTCTTC. Its protein product is CASSLGLAVEDEQFF.

This clone was picked up many times. A read error may produce the germline difference seen at one junction end. This chain connects TRBV7-7 to TRBJ1-4; 7 bases align to TRBD1. In germline, CDR1 is SSHAT, CDR2 FNYEAQ (reference sequence). The CDR3 sequence is 17 residues long. This CDR3 is CASSFRDRDSTNEKLFF. In nucleotides, the CDR3 is TGTGCTAGCAGCTTCCGGGACAGAGATTCAACTAATGAAAAACTGTTTTTT.

The rearrangement joins TRBV5-1 to TRBJ2-7; TRBD1 is a possible D gene (5 bases). There are 17 residues in the CDR3. Germline CDR1 is SGHRS and CDR2 is YFSETQ. The ends were cut back, 0 bases at V and 2 bases at J, with 18 bases in the middle. The CDR3 nucleotides read TGCGCCAGCAGCTTGGGCACTTCCTGGGGCAGGGCCTACGAGCAGTACTTC. Its translation: CASSLGTSWGRAYEQYF.

V is TRBV7-9 and J is TRBJ2-7; 9 bases agree with TRBD1. CDR1 is SEHNR and CDR2 is FQNEAQ in the germline V gene (reference sequence). The CDR3 spans 13 residues. V was pared by 5 bases and J by 11 bases, with 10 bases of the junction left unmatched. The CDR3 is CASSPPTGQGKYF. Here the CDR3 DNA reads TGTGCCAGCAGCCCTCCGACTGGACAGGGGAAGTACTTC.

The chain recombines TRBV27 with TRBJ1-1, with unresolved D. The V end was cut by 9 bases, the J end by 4 bases, with 18 bases between. This CDR3 comprises 14 residues. Germline V gene data show CDR1 as MNHEY and CDR2 as SMNVEV (reference sequence). The CDR3, as DNA: TGTGCCAGTCTTCGAGACGCGGGCGGCACTGAAGCTTTCTTT. Amino acid sequence: CASLRDAGGTEAFF.

This clone appeared once. Here the CDR3 reads CASSAGQNSPLHF. CDR3 coding DNA: TGTGCCAGCAGCGCCGGACAGAATTCACCCCTCCACTTT. The chain has TRBV21-1 and TRBJ1-6; the D call TRBD1 from the table was never checked on the DNA. TRBV21-1 is tagged as a pseudogene. The CDR3 is made up of 13 amino acids.

The sample holds one count of this clone. CDR3 coding DNA: TGTGCCATCAGTGAGTCTGCTAGCGGGAGCTCCTACGAGCAGTACTTC. This encodes CAISESASGSSYEQYF. The chain combines TRBV10-3 with TRBJ2-7; 10 bases are a match to TRBD2. This CDR3 has 16 residues. The germline CDR1 and CDR2 sequences are ENHRY and SYGVKD. With V trimmed by 0 bases and J by 0 bases, 2 bases remained unmatched.

This clone showed up just once. The rearrangement joins TRBV20-1 to TRBJ1-1, with TRBD1 matching over 7 bases. J gave up 10 bases and V 5 bases, and 7 bases lay outside the gene matches. CDR1 is DFQATT and CDR2 is SNEGSKA in the germline V gene (reference sequence). The CDR3 has 11 residues. CDR3 nucleotide sequence: TGCAGTGCTGTAATAACAGGGGTAGCTTTCTTT. It encodes CSAVITGVAFF.

V is TRBV10-3 and J is TRBJ1-4; D is undetermined. Trimming pared 2 bases from V and 7 bases from J, leaving 11 bases between. This CDR3 comprises 14 residues. Germline values: CDR1 ENHRY, CDR2 SYGVKD. CDR3: CAISEGLHVEKLFF. CDR3 in DNA: TGTGCCATCAGTGAGGGACTCCATGTTGAAAAACTGTTTTTT.

The V and J genes are TRBV7-9 and TRBJ1-1; 7 nucleotides align to TRBD1. Trimming removed 2 bases from V and 7 bases from J; junction bases left unmatched: 7. The CDR3 length is 14 residues. Per the germline V gene, CDR1 is SEHNR and CDR2 is FQNEAQ (reference sequence). The CDR3 loop is CASSLLTGKIEAFF. The CDR3 DNA reads as TGTGCCAGCAGCTTATTGACAGGGAAAATTGAAGCTTTCTTT.

This clone showed up just a few times. V and J are TRBV6-1 and TRBJ2-2; 8 bases line up with TRBD2. This CDR3 spans 14 amino acids. CDR1 is MNHNS, CDR2 SASEGT, per germline. V lost 3 bases and J lost 6; bases outside the gene matches: 3. The CDR3 sequence is CASSELAGPGELFF. The CDR3 DNA follows: TGTGCCAGCAGTGAGCTAGCGGGCCCCGGGGAGCTGTTTTTT.

This clone was counted only a few times. This CDR3 reads CASSEGRETLLYNEQFF. CDR3 sequence (DNA): TGTGCCAGCAGCGAGGGGAGGGAAACCCTTCTCTACAATGAGCAGTTCTTC. V and J are TRBV9 and TRBJ2-1, with 7 bases aligning to TRBD2. There are 17 residues in the CDR3. Germline loops: CDR1 SGDLS, CDR2 YYNGEE. Trimming cost V 3 bases and J 3 bases; bases outside gene matches: 12.

The chain uses TRBV29-1 and TRBJ2-7; 10 bases are shared with TRBD2. V lost 2 bases, J lost 10 bases, and 8 bases stayed unmatched. This CDR3 spans 13 amino acids. Germline CDR1 SQVTM, CDR2 ANQGSEA. CDR3 sequence (DNA): TGCAGCGTTGAATTCGGTAGCGGGGGGCTCCAGTACTTC. Translation gives CSVEFGSGGLQYF.

The CDR3 DNA follows: TGTGCCAGCAGTCCAACAGACTATGGCTACACCTTC. Its protein product is CASSPTDYGYTF. The V and J genes are TRBV28 and TRBJ1-2; no definite D call. Germline CDR1 and CDR2: MDHEN and SYDVKM. This CDR3 has 12 amino acids. Trimming stripped 5 bases from V and 3 bases from J, with 7 bases between.

The rearrangement links TRBV13 to TRBJ2-2; D is possibly TRBD2 (5 bases). V was cut by 3 bases and J by 7 bases, with 15 bases left in between. Germline loops: CDR1 PRHDT, CDR2 FYEKMQ (reference sequence). The CDR3 is 15 residues long. The CDR3 spells CASSFGNRGDGELFF. The CDR3 DNA reads TGTGCCAGCAGCTTTGGTAATCGGGGTGACGGGGAGCTGTTTTTT.

This sequence joins TRBV7-2 and TRBJ2-7; D is perhaps TRBD1 (5 bases). The CDR3 sequence is 15 residues long. With 10 bases removed from V and 3 bases from J, the gap between germline ends came to 22 bases. From germline, CDR1 is SGHTA and CDR2 FQGNSA. This CDR3 reads CATQLGAGRYYEQYF. DNA for the CDR3: TGTGCCACCCAGCTTGGGGCAGGAAGATACTACGAGCAGTACTTC.

The rearrangement uses TRBV2 and TRBJ1-2; D is unresolved. The V gene's germline CDR1 is SNHLY and CDR2 FYNNEI. V shed 3 bases and J shed 4 bases, with 9 bases lying between them. The CDR3 consists of 13 residues. Here the CDR3 reads CASSDDATYGYTF. Here the CDR3 DNA reads TGTGCCAGCAGTGATGATGCTACCTATGGCTACACCTTC.

The chain uses TRBV30 and TRBJ1-1, with D possibly being TRBD1 (6 bases). CDR3 size: 17 residues. Germline V gene sequence: CDR1 GTSNPN, CDR2 SVGIG (reference sequence). The V end was cut by 2 bases, the J end by 1 base, with 20 bases between. The CDR3 region is CAWSPLWLGRGNTEAFF. CDR3 nucleotides: TGTGCCTGGAGTCCACTCTGGCTAGGCAGGGGGAACACTGAAGCTTTCTTT.

This clone was observed a handful of times. The CDR3, as DNA: TGTGCCAGCAGCTCCGACAGGGGGGAATCACCCCTCCACTTT. This gives the protein CASSSDRGESPLHF. The chain is built from TRBV6-6 and TRBJ1-6, with TRBD1 identical over 9 bases. The V and J ends lost 6 bases and 10 bases, in that order; junction bases with no gene match: 7. The CDR3 runs 14 residues. The germline CDR1 and CDR2 sequences are MNHNY and SVGAGI (reference sequence).